Given below is one T cell receptor beta chain in context. TCRdb's copy holds only in-frame clones and misses some; the assay was immunoSEQ multiplex PCR. This table holds tens of thousands of clones, around 90% found once. The data were obtained in a study of OX40 agonist ivuxolimab in advanced cancers. The overall study: Two cutaneous melanoma patients and one hepatocellular carcinoma patient, three in all, had partial responses.

V was clipped by 2 bases and J by 4 bases; unmatched bases: 8. Germline V gene sequence: CDR1 MDHEN, CDR2 SYDVKM. The CDR3 is 16 residues long. The source was CD4+ or CD8+ T cells sorted from blood, collected in a trial of the OX40 agonist ivuxolimab. The V gene is TRBV28, the J gene TRBJ1-3; 7 nucleotides agree with TRBD1. The TCR originated in an adult with an advanced solid tumor such as melanoma, head and neck, liver or kidney cancer. CDR3 amino acids: CASSLGSTGQGNTIYF. The DNA for the CDR3 is TGTGCCAGCAGTTTAGGATCGACGGGACAGGGAAACACCATATATTTT.